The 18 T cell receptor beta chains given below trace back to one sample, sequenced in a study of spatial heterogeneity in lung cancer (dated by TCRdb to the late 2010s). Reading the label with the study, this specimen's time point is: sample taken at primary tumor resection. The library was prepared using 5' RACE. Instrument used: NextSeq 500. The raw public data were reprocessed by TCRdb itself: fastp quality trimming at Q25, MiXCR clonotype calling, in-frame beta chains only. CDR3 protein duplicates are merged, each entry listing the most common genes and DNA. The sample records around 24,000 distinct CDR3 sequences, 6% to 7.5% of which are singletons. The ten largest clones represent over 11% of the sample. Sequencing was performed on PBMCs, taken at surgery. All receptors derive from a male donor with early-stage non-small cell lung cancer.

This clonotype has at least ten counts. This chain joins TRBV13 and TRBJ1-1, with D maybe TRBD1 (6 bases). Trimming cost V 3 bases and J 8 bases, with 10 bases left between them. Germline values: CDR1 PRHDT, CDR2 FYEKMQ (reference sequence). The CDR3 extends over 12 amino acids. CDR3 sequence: CASSFQTGEAFF. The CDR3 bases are TGTGCCAGCAGCTTTCAGACAGGAGAAGCTTTCTTT.

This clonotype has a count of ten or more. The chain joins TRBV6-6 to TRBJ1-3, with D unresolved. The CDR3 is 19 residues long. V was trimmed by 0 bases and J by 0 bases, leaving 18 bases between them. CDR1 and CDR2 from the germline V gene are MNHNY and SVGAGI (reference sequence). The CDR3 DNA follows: TGTGCCAGCAGTTACTCGATCGATACAGTAGGAAGCTCTGGAAACACCATATATTTT. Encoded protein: CASSYSIDTVGSSGNTIYF.

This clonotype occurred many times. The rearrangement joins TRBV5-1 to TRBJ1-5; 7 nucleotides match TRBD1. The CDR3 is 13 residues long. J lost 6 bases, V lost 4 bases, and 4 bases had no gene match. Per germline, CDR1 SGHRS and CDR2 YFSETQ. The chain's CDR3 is CASSEDRFQPQHF. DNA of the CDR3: TGCGCCAGCAGCGAGGACAGGTTTCAGCCCCAGCATTTT.

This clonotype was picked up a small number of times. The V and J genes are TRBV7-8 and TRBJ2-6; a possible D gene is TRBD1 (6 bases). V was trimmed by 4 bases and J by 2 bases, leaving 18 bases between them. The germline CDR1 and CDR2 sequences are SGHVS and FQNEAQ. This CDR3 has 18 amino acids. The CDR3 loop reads CASSSIQGQVAGANVLTF. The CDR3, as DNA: TGTGCCAGCAGCTCGATTCAGGGACAAGTTGCTGGGGCCAACGTCCTGACTTTC.

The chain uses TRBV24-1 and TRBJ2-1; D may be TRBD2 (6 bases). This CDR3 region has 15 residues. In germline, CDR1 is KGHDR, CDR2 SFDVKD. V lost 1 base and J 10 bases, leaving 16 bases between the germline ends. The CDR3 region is CATSDLSSGRGEQFF. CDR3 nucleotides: TGTGCCACCAGTGATTTATCTTCCGGGAGAGGCGAGCAGTTCTTC.

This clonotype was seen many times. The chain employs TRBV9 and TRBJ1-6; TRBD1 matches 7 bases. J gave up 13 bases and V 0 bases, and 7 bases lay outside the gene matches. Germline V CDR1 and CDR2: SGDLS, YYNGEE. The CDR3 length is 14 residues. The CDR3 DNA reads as TGTGCCAGCAGCGTAGACCCGGGACAGTCGCCCCTCCACTTT. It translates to CASSVDPGQSPLHF.

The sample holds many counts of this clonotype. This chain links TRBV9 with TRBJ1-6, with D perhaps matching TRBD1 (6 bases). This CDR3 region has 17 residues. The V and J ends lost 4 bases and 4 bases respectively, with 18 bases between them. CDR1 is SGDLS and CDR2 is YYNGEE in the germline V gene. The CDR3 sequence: CASSLDSSAGYNSPLHF. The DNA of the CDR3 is TGTGCCAGCAGCCTGGACAGTTCTGCTGGATATAATTCACCCCTCCACTTT.

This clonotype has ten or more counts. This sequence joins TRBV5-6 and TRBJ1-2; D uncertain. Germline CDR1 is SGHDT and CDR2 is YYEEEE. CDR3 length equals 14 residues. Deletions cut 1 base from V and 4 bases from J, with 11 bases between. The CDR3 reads CASSLSQLGYGYTF. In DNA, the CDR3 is TGTGCCAGCAGCTTGAGCCAACTGGGCTATGGCTACACCTTC. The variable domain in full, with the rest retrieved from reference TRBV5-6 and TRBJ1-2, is DAGVTQSPTHLIKTRGQQVTLRCSPKSGHDTVSWYQQALGQGPQFIFQYYEEEERQRGNFPDRFSGHQFPNYSSELNVNALLLGDSALYLCASSLSQLGYGYTFGSGTRLTVV.

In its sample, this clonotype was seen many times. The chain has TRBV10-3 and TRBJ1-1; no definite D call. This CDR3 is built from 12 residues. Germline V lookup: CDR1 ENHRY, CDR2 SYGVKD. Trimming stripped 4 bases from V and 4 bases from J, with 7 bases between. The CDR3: CAISVGTTEAFF. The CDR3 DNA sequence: TGTGCCATCAGTGTAGGAACCACTGAAGCTTTCTTT.

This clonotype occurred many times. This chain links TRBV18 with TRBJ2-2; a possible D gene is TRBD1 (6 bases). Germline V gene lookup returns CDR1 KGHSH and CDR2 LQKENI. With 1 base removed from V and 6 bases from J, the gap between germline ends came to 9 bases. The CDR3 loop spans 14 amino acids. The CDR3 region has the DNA TGTGCCAGCTCACCACAACAGGGAGCCGGGGAGCTGTTTTTT. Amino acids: CASSPQQGAGELFF. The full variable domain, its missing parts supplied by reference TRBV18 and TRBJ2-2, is NAGVMQNPRHLVRRRGQEARLRCSPMKGHSHVYWYRQLPEEGLKFMVYLQKENIIDESGMPKERFSAEFPKEGPSILRIQQVVRGDSAAYFCASSPQQGAGELFFGEGSRLTVL.

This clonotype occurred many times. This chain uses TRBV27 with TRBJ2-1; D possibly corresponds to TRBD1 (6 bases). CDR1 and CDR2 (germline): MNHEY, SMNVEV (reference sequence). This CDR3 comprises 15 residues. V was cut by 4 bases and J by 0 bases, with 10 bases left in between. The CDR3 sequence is CASSWQGNSYNEQFF. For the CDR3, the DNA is TGTGCCAGCAGTTGGCAGGGGAACTCCTACAATGAGCAGTTCTTC.

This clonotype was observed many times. CDR3: CASSQDGTEAGNEQFF. CDR3 sequence (DNA): TGTGCCAGCAGCCAAGATGGTACGGAGGCGGGCAATGAGCAGTTCTTC. J is TRBJ2-1 and V is TRBV4-2; D possibly corresponds to TRBD2 (5 bases). Deletions cut 0 bases from V and 6 bases from J, with 15 bases between. Germline V lookup: CDR1 LGHNA, CDR2 YNFKEQ. CDR3 size: 16 residues.

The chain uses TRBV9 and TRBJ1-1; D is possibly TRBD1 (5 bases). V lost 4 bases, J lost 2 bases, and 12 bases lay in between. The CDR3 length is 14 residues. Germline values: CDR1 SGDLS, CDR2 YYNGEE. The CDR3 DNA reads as TGTGCCAGCAGCAAACAGGTGACAAACACTGAAGCTTTCTTT. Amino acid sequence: CASSKQVTNTEAFF.

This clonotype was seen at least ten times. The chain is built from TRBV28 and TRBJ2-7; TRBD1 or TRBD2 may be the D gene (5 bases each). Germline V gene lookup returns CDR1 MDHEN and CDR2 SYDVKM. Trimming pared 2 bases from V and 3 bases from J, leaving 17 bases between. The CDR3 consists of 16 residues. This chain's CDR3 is CASSLGTTNGIYEQYV. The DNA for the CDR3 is TGTGCCAGCAGTTTAGGGACCACTAACGGAATCTACGAGCAGTACGTC.

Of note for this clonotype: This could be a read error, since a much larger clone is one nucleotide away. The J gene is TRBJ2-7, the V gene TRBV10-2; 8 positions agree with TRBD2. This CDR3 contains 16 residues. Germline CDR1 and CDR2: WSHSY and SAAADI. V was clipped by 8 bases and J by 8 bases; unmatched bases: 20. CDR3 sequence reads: CASGWTTGGPGDKQYF. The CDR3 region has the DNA TGCGCCAGCGGGTGGACCACGGGAGGGCCGGGGGACAAGCAGTACTTC.

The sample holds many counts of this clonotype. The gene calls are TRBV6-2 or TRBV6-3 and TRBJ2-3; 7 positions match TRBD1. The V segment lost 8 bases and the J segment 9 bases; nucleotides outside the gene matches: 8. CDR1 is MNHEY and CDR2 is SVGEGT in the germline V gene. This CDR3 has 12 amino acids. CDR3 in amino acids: CASGIRQGTQYF. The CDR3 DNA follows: TGTGCCAGCGGAATAAGACAGGGCACGCAGTATTTT.

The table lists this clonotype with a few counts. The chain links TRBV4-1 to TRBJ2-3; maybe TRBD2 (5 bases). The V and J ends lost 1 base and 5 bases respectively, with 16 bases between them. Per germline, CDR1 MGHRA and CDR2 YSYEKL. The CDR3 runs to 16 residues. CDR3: CASSQGSKLAGDTQYF. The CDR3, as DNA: TGCGCCAGCAGCCAAGGATCCAAGCTAGCAGGAGATACGCAGTATTTT.

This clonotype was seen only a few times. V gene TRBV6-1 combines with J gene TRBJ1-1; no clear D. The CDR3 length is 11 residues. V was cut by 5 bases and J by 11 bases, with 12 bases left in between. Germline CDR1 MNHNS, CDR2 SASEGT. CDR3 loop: CASSMGLRAFF. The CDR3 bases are TGTGCCAGCAGTATGGGGTTGCGGGCTTTCTTT.